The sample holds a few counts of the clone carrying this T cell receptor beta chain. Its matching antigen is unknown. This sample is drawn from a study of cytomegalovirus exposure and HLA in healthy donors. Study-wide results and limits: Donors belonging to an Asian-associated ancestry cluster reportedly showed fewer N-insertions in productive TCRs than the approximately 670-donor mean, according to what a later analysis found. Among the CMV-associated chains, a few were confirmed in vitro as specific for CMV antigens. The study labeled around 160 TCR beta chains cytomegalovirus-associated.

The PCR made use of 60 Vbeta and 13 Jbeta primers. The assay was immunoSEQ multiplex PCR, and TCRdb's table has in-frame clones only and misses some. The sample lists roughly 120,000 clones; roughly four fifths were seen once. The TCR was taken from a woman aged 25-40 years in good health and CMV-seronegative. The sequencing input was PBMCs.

For the CDR3, the DNA is TGTGCCAGCAGTTCCGGGAGTTCACCCCTCCACTTT. This translates into CASSSGSSPLHF. This chain connects TRBV13 to TRBJ1-6; D remains unclear. The V gene lost 6 bases and the J gene lost 9 bases, with 9 bases spanning the gap. The CDR3 contains 12 residues. Germline-derived CDR1 and CDR2 are PRHDT and FYEKMQ (reference sequence).